The rows below give T cell receptor beta chains drawn from one sample of a study of graft-versus-host responses after intestinal transplantation. What these receptors recognize is not known. The protocol was immunoSEQ multiplex PCR, while the TCRdb copy is restricted to in-frame clones and leaves out a portion. The sample holds about 110,000 clones, just over 90% seen once. The sequencing here drew on unstimulated CD8+ T cells sorted from spleen or lymph node cells, taken before intestinal transplant. Receptors originate from a human donor who received an intestinal transplant. CDR3s include the opening cysteine and the closing phenylalanine or tryptophan. A D gene is named only where the DNA matches it firmly. A clone size is listed for some rows: how often the clone was seen (once, few, many), or a class if it is expanded.

v_gene	j_gene	abundance	d_gene	CDR3nt	CDR3aa
TRBV5-4	TRBJ2-1	once	.	TGTGCCAGCAGCTCGGCGAGGGGGGGCGAGCAGTTCTTC	CASSSARGGEQFF
TRBV7-9	TRBJ1-2	once	TRBD1	TGTGCCAGCAGCCGGGACAGGGTGTATGGCTACACCTTC	CASSRDRVYGYTF
TRBV19	TRBJ1-1	once	TRBD1	TGTGCCAGTATGACAGGGGGCACTGAAGCTTTCTTT	CASMTGGTEAFF
TRBV13	TRBJ2-7	.	.	TGTGCCAGCAGCCGCCGGATAGACTACGAGCAGTACTTC	CASSRRIDYEQYF
TRBV28	TRBJ2-7	.	TRBD1	TGTGCCACCAGGACAGGGGAGAGTGAGCAGTACTTC	CATRTGESEQYF
TRBV7-6	TRBJ2-5	.	TRBD2	TGTGCCAGCAGCTTGGGGGGGAGTTGGGAGACCCAGTACTTC	CASSLGGSWETQYF
TRBV7-9	TRBJ1-2	.	.	TGTGCCAGCAGTTCGGGGCCGGGGGCGGCTGGATATGGCTACACCTTC	CASSSGPGAAGYGYTF
TRBV6-1	TRBJ1-2	.	.	TGTGCCAGCACCCGAGGGGGGGATGGCTACACCTTC	CASTRGGDGYTF
TRBV29-1	TRBJ2-7	.	TRBD2	TGCAGCGTCGTGGGACTAGCGGGAGTTTCCTACGAGCAGTACTTC	CSVVGLAGVSYEQYF
TRBV29-1	TRBJ2-1	.	TRBD2	TGCAGCGTAGCCGGGACTAGCTATGAGCAGTTCTTC	CSVAGTSYEQFF
TRBV29-1	TRBJ2-7	.	TRBD2	TGCAGCATATACGGGACTAGCGGGCGAAAAAAGTACTTC	CSIYGTSGRKKYF
TRBV7-3	TRBJ2-1	.	TRBD2	TGTGCCAGCAGCCCGACTAGCGGGAGGGCCCTCAGTGAGCAGTTCTTC	CASSPTSGRALSEQFF
TRBV27	TRBJ2-5	.	TRBD1	TGTGCCAGTCGGACAGGGGGCGCGGAAGAGACCCAGTACTTC	CASRTGGAEETQYF
TRBV5-1	TRBJ2-7	.	.	TGCGCCAGCAGCTTAATTAGGGGAAACGAGCAGTACTTC	CASSLIRGNEQYF
TRBV19	TRBJ2-7	.	.	TGTGCCAGTAGTATCCGGGAAGCCTACGAGCAGTACTTC	CASSIREAYEQYF
TRBV5-8	TRBJ2-7	few	TRBD2	TGTGCCAGCAGCTTAAGCGGGAACCACGAGCAGTACTTC	CASSLSGNHEQYF
TRBV6-5	TRBJ1-1	once	.	TGTGCCAGCAGTTACGGCAGTTCATTGAACACTGAAGCTTTCTTT	CASSYGSSLNTEAFF
TRBV7-9	TRBJ1-1	.	TRBD1	TGTGCCAGCAGCTCAAACCGGGACAGGAACACTGAAGCTTTCTTT	CASSSNRDRNTEAFF
TRBV5-1	TRBJ2-7	.	.	TGCGCCAGCAGCTTGTCTCTGACCTACGAGCAGTACTTC	CASSLSLTYEQYF
TRBV19	TRBJ1-3	.	.	TGTGCCACCAGCACTGGGAGCTCTGGAAACACCATATATTTT	CATSTGSSGNTIYF
TRBV18	TRBJ1-3	.	.	TGTGCCAGCTCACCCCCCCCGGGGATACTTGGAAACACCATATATTTT	CASSPPPGILGNTIYF
TRBV7-9	TRBJ2-5	.	TRBD2	TGTGCCAGCAGCCCTGGACTAGCGGGAGAAGAGACCCAGTACTTC	CASSPGLAGEETQYF
TRBV9	TRBJ2-1	.	TRBD2	TGTGCCAGCAGCGTAGCGGGGTGGCGGGAGGGGGGTTACAATGAGCAGTTCTTC	CASSVAGWREGGYNEQFF
TRBV6-5	TRBJ2-5	.	.	TGTGCCAGCAGGATCAATCGGGCAGGAAGAGAGGCCCAGTACTTC	CASRINRAGREAQYF
TRBV6-1	TRBJ1-3	once	.	TGTGCCAGCAGTGAAGATACAGGGAGATTTAACACCATATATTTT	CASSEDTGRFNTIYF
TRBV7-9	TRBJ1-4	.	.	TGTGCCAGCAGCATAGAACCGCAGTCTAATGAAAAACTGTTTTTT	CASSIEPQSNEKLFF
TRBV19	TRBJ2-1	.	.	TGTGCCAGTAGTAGGAGTCTAGCTCGGGATGAGCAGTTCTTC	CASSRSLARDEQFF
TRBV5-8	TRBJ2-7	.	.	TGTGCCAGCGGGTTGCGGATCTATGAGCAGTACTTC	CASGLRIYEQYF
TRBV5-1	TRBJ1-2	once	.	TGCGCCAGTTCCGCGTACTTTTCAGACGGGGGAGCGGGCTACACCTTC	CASSAYFSDGGAGYTF
TRBV19	TRBJ2-3	.	TRBD2	TGTGCCAGTAGCATAATGACTAGCGGCACAGATACGCAGTATTTT	CASSIMTSGTDTQYF
TRBV9	TRBJ1-2	once	.	TGTGCCAGCAGCGTAGTAGGGAATGGCTACACCTTC	CASSVVGNGYTF
TRBV2	TRBJ2-6	once	TRBD2	TGTGCCAGCAGTGAAGTGATAGCGGGCCGCTCTGGGGCCAACGTCCTGACTTTC	CASSEVIAGRSGANVLTF
TRBV21-1	TRBJ2-3	.	.	TGTGCCAGCAGCGGGGGAGACACAGATACGCAGTATTTT	CASSGGDTDTQYF
TRBV19	TRBJ1-5	.	.	TGTGCCAGTAGTGCAGGGGTCAATCAGCCCCAGCATTTT	CASSAGVNQPQHF
TRBV4-1	TRBJ1-1	.	.	TGCGCCAGCAGCCACCAGAATGGTGGGACATCTTTCTTT	CASSHQNGGTSFF
TRBV9	TRBJ2-5	.	TRBD2	TGTGCCAGCAGCGTAGACGGCGGGGGGGCTATAATAGAGACCCAGTACTTC	CASSVDGGGAIIETQYF
TRBV7-6	TRBJ2-7	.	TRBD1	TGTGCCAGCAGCTTAGCTAGGGACAGGCCCTACGAGCAGTACTTC	CASSLARDRPYEQYF
TRBV29-1	TRBJ1-1	.	.	TGCAGCGCTCGCCCAGGGGCAGACACTGAAGCTTTCTTT	CSARPGADTEAFF
TRBV10-2	TRBJ1-4	.	.	TGCGCCAGCAGTGAGTTCCGACTAGCAACTAATGAAAAACTGTTTTTT	CASSEFRLATNEKLFF
TRBV27	TRBJ2-5	.	.	TGTGCCAGCAGTTTAATGCCCCCCCTCGTGGGTCCAACCACGGGATCTTCGGCGGTAGAGACCCAGTACTTC	CASSLMPPLVGPTTGSSAVETQYF
TRBV2	TRBJ1-1	.	.	TGTGCCAGCACTACAATACCCAGGGGATTAAACACTGAAGCTTTCTTT	CASTTIPRGLNTEAFF
TRBV4-2	TRBJ1-5	once	.	TGTGCCAGCAGCCAGGAAGTACAGGGAACTCAGCCCCAGCATTTT	CASSQEVQGTQPQHF
TRBV15	TRBJ1-5	.	TRBD1	TGTGCCACCAGCCTACAGGGGGGAAGCAATCAGCCCCAGCATTTT	CATSLQGGSNQPQHF
TRBV5-1	TRBJ2-3	.	.	TGCGCCAGCAGCCCGTACGAGGGAGATACGCAGTATTTT	CASSPYEGDTQYF
TRBV7-3	TRBJ2-3	.	TRBD2	TGTGCCAGCAGCTTAACGGGAGGGCCGACAGATACGCAGTATTTT	CASSLTGGPTDTQYF
TRBV9	TRBJ2-6	.	TRBD1	TGTGCCAGCAGCGTGGGACAGGCGTTCTCTGGGGCCAACGTCCTGACTTTC	CASSVGQAFSGANVLTF
TRBV10-2	TRBJ1-3	once	.	TGCGCCAGCAGTGATCTACGAGGGACTGGAAACACCATATATTTT	CASSDLRGTGNTIYF
TRBV7-9	TRBJ1-2	.	TRBD1	TGTGCCAGCAGCTCCACGGCCGGGACAGGGAACTATGGCTACACCTTC	CASSSTAGTGNYGYTF
TRBV5-1	TRBJ1-5	.	TRBD1	TGCGCCAGCAGCCCGACAGGGGCCCACCAGCCCCAGCATTTT	CASSPTGAHQPQHF
TRBV7-3	TRBJ1-3	.	.	TGTGCCAGCAGCTTGCCCGGGACGGATGGAAACACCATATATTTT	CASSLPGTDGNTIYF
TRBV30	TRBJ2-7	.	TRBD1	TGTGCCTGGAGTTTAGGACAGGCAAACGAGCAGTACTTC	CAWSLGQANEQYF
TRBV6-5	TRBJ1-5	once	TRBD1	TGTGCCAGCAGTGCGGTACAGGGGGGCAATCAGCCCCAGCATTTT	CASSAVQGGNQPQHF
TRBV4-1	TRBJ1-6	.	.	TGCGCCAGCAGCCAAGATAGGCAGGTCCTTTCCCATAATTCACCCCTCCACTTT	CASSQDRQVLSHNSPLHF
TRBV5-4	TRBJ2-5	.	TRBD1	TGTGCCAGCAGCGACCCGGGACAGGTTGAAGAGACCCAGTACTTC	CASSDPGQVEETQYF
TRBV6-5	TRBJ2-5	.	TRBD1	TGTGCCAGCAGTTCCCGGACAGGGGGCTGGGGGGAGACCCAGTACTTC	CASSSRTGGWGETQYF
TRBV28	TRBJ1-3	once	.	TGTGCCAGCAGTTTATCCACAGGGTCAGAAGGAAACACCATATATTTT	CASSLSTGSEGNTIYF
TRBV6-5	TRBJ2-7	.	.	TGCACCACGCGGGGTGGGTACGAGCAGTACTTC	CTTRGGYEQYF
TRBV6-1	TRBJ2-7	.	.	TGTGCCAGCAGTGAACGGTCAGGGGCCGAGCAGTACTTC	CASSERSGAEQYF
TRBV7-8	TRBJ2-1	.	.	TGTGCCAGCAGCTTACTCTACGGCGTGGAACAGTTCTTC	CASSLLYGVEQFF